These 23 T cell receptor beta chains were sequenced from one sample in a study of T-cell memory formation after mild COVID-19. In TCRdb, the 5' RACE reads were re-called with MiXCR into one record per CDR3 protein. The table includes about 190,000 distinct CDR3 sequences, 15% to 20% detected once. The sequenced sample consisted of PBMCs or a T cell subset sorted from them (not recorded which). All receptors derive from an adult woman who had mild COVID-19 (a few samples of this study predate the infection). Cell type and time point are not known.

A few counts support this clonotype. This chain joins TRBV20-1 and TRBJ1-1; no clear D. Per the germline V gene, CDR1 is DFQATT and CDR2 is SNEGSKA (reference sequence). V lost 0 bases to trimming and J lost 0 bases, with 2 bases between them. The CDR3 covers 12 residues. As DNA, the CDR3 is TGCAGTGCTAGAGACATGAACACTGAAGCTTTCTTT. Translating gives CSARDMNTEAFF.

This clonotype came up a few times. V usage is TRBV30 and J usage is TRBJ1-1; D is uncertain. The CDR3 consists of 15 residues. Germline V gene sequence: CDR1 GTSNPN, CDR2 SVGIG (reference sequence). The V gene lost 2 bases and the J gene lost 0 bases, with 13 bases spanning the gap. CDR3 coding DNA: TGTGCCTGGAGTACCCTCTCGTCGATGAACACTGAAGCTTTCTTT. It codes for CAWSTLSSMNTEAFF.

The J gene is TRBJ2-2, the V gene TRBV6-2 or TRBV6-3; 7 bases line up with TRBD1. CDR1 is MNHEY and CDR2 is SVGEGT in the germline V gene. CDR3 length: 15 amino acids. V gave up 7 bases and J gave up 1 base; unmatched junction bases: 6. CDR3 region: CASIRDSVNTGELFF. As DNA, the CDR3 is TGTGCCAGCATTCGGGACAGCGTGAACACCGGGGAGCTGTTTTTT.

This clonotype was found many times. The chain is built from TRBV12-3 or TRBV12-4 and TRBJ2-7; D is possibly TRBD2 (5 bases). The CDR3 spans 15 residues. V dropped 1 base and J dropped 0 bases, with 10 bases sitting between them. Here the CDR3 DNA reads TGTGCCAGCAGTTTAGTGGCAGGACTCTCCTACGAGCAGTACTTC. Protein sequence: CASSLVAGLSYEQYF.

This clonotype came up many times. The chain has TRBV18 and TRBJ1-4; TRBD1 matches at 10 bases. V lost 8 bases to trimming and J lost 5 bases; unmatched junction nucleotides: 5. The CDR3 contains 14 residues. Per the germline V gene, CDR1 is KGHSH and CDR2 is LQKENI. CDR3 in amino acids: CASSPGQGNEKLFF. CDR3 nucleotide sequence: TGTGCCAGCAGTCCGGGACAGGGGAATGAAAAACTGTTTTTT.

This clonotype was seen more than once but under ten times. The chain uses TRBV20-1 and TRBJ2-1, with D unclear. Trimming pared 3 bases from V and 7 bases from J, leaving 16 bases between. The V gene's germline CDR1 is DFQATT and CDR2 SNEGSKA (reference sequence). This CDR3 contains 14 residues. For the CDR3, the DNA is TGCAGTGCTAGGGCCGCTTCTTTTCGTAATGAGCAGTTCTTC. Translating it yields CSARAASFRNEQFF.

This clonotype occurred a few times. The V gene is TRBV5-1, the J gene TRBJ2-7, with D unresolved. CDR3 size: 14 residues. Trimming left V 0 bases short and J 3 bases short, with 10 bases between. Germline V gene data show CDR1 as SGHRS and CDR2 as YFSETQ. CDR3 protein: CASSLGAELYEQYF. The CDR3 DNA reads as TGCGCCAGCAGCTTGGGGGCGGAACTCTACGAGCAGTACTTC.

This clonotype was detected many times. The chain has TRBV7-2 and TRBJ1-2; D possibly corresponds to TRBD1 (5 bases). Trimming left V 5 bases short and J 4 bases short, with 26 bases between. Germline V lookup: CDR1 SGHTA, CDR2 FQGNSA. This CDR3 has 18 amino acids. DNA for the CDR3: TGTGCCAGCAGCCTACTCGGTCTCATCTGGCACAGGTCCTATGGCTACACCTTC. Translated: CASSLLGLIWHRSYGYTF. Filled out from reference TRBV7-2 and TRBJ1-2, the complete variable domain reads GAGVSQSPSNKVTEKGKDVELRCDPISGHTALYWYRQSLGQGLEFLIYFQGNSAPDKSGLPSDRFSAERTGGSVSTLTIQRTQQEDSAVYLCASSLLGLIWHRSYGYTFGSGTRLTVV.

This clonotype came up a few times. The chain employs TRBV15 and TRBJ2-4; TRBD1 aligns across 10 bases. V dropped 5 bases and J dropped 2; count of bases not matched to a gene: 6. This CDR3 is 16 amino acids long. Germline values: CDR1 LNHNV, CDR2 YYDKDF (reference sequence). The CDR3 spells CATSLRTGGSKNIQYF. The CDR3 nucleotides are TGTGCCACCAGCCTTCGGACAGGGGGATCCAAAAACATTCAGTACTTC. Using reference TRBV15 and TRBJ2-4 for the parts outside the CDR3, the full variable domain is DAMVIQNPRYQVTQFGKPVTLSCSQTLNHNVMYWYQQKSSQAPKLLFHYYDKDFNNEADTPDNFQSRRPNTSFCFLDIRSPGLGDTAMYLCATSLRTGGSKNIQYFGAGTRLSVL.

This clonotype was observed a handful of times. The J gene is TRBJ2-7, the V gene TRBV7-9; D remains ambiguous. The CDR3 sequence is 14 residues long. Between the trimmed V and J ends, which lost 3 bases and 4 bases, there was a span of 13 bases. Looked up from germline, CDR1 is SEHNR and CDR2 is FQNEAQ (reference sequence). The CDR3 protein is CASSFGPDAYEQYF. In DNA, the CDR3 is TGTGCCAGCAGCTTTGGACCCGACGCGTACGAGCAGTACTTC.

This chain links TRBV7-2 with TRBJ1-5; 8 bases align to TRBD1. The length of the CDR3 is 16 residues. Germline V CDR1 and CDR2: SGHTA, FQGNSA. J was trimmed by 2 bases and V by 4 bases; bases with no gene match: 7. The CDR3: CASSSYRGQGNQPQHF. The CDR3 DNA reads TGTGCCAGCAGCTCTTACAGGGGACAGGGCAATCAGCCCCAGCATTTT.

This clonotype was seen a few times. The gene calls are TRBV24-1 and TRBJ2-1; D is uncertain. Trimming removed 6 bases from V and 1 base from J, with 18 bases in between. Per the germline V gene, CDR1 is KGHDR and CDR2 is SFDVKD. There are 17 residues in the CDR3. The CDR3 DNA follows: TGTGCCACCAGTAGATGGTCGGGCGGTCGATCCTACAATGAGCAGTTCTTC. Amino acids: CATSRWSGGRSYNEQFF.

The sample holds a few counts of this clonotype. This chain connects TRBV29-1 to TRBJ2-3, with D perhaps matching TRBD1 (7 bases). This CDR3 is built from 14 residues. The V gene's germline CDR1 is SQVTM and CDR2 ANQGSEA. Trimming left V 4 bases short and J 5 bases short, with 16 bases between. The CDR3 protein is CSVAPGGPRDTQYF. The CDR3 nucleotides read TGCAGCGTTGCCCCAGGGGGGCCTCGAGATACGCAGTATTTT.

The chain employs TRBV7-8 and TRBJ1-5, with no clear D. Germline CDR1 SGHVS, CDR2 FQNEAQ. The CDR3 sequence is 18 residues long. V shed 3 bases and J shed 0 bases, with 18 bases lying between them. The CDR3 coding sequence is TGTGCCAGCAGCTTTGGGGATATGCACGGACGTAGCAATCAGCCCCAGCATTTT. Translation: CASSFGDMHGRSNQPQHF.

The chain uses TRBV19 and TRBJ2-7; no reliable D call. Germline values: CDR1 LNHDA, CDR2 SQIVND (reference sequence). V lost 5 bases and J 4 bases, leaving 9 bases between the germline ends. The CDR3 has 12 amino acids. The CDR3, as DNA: TGTGCCAGTAGTTCGTATGGGTACGAGCAGTACTTC. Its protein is CASSSYGYEQYF.

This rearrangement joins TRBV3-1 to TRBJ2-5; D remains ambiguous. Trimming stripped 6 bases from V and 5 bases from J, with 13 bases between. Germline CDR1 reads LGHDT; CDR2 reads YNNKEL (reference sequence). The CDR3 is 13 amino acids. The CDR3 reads CASSRRGDETQYF. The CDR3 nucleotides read TGTGCCAGCAGTCGGAGAGGCGATGAGACCCAGTACTTC.

The CDR3 spells CASSLSLDGTGRNEKLFF. The CDR3 bases are TGCGCCAGCAGCTTAAGCCTCGACGGGACCGGACGGAATGAAAAACTGTTTTTT. The chain employs TRBV5-1 and TRBJ1-4, with D possibly being TRBD1 (5 bases). The V gene lost 2 bases and the J gene lost 5 bases, with 22 bases spanning the gap. CDR1 is SGHRS and CDR2 is YFSETQ in the germline V gene. The CDR3 sequence is 18 residues long.

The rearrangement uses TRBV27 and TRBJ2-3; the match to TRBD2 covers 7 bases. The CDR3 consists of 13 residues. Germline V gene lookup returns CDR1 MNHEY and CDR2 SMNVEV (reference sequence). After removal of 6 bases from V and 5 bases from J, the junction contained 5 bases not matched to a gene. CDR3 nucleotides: TGTGCCAGCAGAACACTAGCGAAAGATACGCAGTATTTT. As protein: CASRTLAKDTQYF.

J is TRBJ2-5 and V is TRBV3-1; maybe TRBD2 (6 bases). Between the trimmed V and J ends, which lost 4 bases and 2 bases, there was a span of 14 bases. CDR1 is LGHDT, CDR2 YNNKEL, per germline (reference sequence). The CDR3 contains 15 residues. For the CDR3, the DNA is TGTGCCAGCAGCCCCGGACGGGGGTTACAAGAGACCCAGTACTTC. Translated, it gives CASSPGRGLQETQYF.

For the CDR3, the DNA is TGTGCCAGCAGTTACTCGGGGGGCGTGGAGACCCAGTACTTC. Amino acid sequence: CASSYSGGVETQYF. This chain uses TRBV6-6 with TRBJ2-5; D may correspond to TRBD1 or TRBD2 (6 bases each). The CDR3 loop spans 14 amino acids. The germline CDR1 and CDR2 sequences are MNHNY and SVGAGI (reference sequence). Trimming pared 0 bases from V and 5 bases from J, leaving 10 bases between.

The CDR3 reads CASTRGIRAGELFF. For the CDR3, the DNA is TGTGCCAGCACTCGCGGGATCCGCGCCGGGGAGCTGTTTTTT. The chain recombines TRBV6-5 with TRBJ2-2, with a tentative D call TRBD2 (6 bases). The V gene lost 7 bases and the J gene lost 6 bases, with 15 bases spanning the gap. CDR3 size: 14 residues. From germline, CDR1 is MNHEY and CDR2 SVGAGI.

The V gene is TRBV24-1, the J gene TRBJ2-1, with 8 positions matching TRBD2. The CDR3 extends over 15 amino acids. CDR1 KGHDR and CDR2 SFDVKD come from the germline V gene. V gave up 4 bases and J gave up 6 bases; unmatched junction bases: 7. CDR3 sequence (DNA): TGTGCCACCAGTGACAATAGCGGGACCGGCAATGAGCAGTTCTTC. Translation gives CATSDNSGTGNEQFF.

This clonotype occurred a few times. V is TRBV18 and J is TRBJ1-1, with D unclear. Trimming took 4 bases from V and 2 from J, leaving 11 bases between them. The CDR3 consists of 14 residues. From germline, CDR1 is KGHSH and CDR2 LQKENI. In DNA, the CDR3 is TGTGCCAGCTCACGAGCTTCGGGAAACACTGAAGCTTTCTTT. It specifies CASSRASGNTEAFF.